The entry that follows covers one T cell receptor (beta chain) sequence. The CDR3 consists of 15 residues. V trimming: 3 bases; J trimming: 5 bases; junction bases outside the gene matches: 10. Germline V lookup: CDR1 SGDLS, CDR2 YYNGEE. This sample stems from a study of control samples from healthy donors and cancer patients. Data came from immunoSEQ multiplex PCR; TCRdb stores just in-frame clones and leaves some out. This table holds 140,000 or so clones, more than 85% found once. This chain links TRBV9 with TRBJ1-1; 7 bases line up with TRBD1. Sample: blood. The origin of this receptor is a man in his thirties or forties in good health. The CDR3 DNA reads as TGTGCCAGCAGCGCCAGTTTACAGGGGAGAACTGAAGCTTTCTTT. The encoded protein is CASSASLQGRTEAFF. Looking up the rest from reference TRBV9 and TRBJ1-1 gives the full variable domain: DSGVTQTPKHLITATGQRVTLRCSPRSGDLSVYWYQQSLDQGLQFLIQYYNGEERAKGNILERFSAQQFPDLHSELNLSSLELGDSALYFCASSASLQGRTEAFFGQGTRLTVV.